Below, 20 T cell receptor beta chains from the same sample are listed, as sequenced in a study of blood T cell repertoires in COVID-19. Only in-frame clones appear in the TCRdb table, and some are missing; sequencing was by immunoSEQ multiplex PCR. The table lists about 74,000 clones, over 70% of them singletons. Sequenced sample: peripheral blood. The receptor source for this set is a man aged 65 to 79 with acute or convalescent COVID-19.

This clone was seen a few times. The chain joins TRBV24-1 to TRBJ2-1; 9 nucleotides align to TRBD2. The V segment lost 3 bases and the J segment 7 bases; nucleotides outside the gene matches: 9. CDR3 length equals 16 residues. Germline V CDR1 and CDR2: KGHDR, SFDVKD. CDR3 sequence reads: CATSDPVVAGANEQFF. CDR3 bases: TGTGCCACCAGTGATCCCGTGGTAGCGGGAGCTAATGAGCAGTTCTTC.

J is TRBJ2-3 and V is TRBV16; D remains unclear. Per the germline V gene, CDR1 is KGHSY and CDR2 is FQNENV. V was clipped by 6 bases and J by 0 bases, with 10 bases between them. CDR3 length equals 14 residues. The CDR3 reads CASSPGRSTDTQYF. CDR3 nucleotide sequence: TGTGCCAGCAGTCCAGGAAGGAGCACAGATACGCAGTATTTT.

The J gene is TRBJ2-3, the V gene TRBV11-2, with TRBD2 matching over 8 bases. This CDR3 has 17 amino acids. Looked up from germline, CDR1 is SGHAT and CDR2 is FQNNGV. The J segment lost 4 bases and the V segment lost 4 bases, leaving 13 bases of the junction unmatched. CDR3 in amino acids: CASSSGGGPKAPDTQYF. The CDR3 nucleotides are TGTGCCAGCAGCTCGGGGGGGGGACCGAAGGCCCCAGATACGCAGTATTTT.

This chain connects TRBV5-1 to TRBJ1-4; maybe TRBD1 (5 bases). The germline V gene encodes CDR1 SGHRS and CDR2 YFSETQ. The V and J ends lost 5 bases and 7 bases respectively, with 18 bases between them. The CDR3 spans 15 residues. DNA for the CDR3: TGCGCCAGCAGAACAGACCCGCAAAGGGGTGAAAAACTGTTTTTT. Translated, it gives CASRTDPQRGEKLFF. Supplemented by reference TRBV5-1 and TRBJ1-4, the full variable domain reads KAGVTQTPRYLIKTRGQQVTLSCSPISGHRSVSWYQQTPGQGLQFLFEYFSETQRNKGNFPGRFSGRQFSNSRSEMNVSTLELGDSALYLCASRTDPQRGEKLFFGSGTQLSVL.

The gene calls are TRBV29-1 and TRBJ1-2; D ambiguous. The CDR3 is 13 residues long. Germline CDR1 SQVTM, CDR2 ANQGSEA. V was shortened by 1 base and J by 5 bases, with 11 bases between the two germline ends. The CDR3, as DNA: TGCAGCGTTGAAGTATTGGCCAGTTATGGCTACACCTTC. It specifies CSVEVLASYGYTF.

This chain links TRBV28 with TRBJ1-1; maybe TRBD1 (6 bases). The CDR3 is 17 residues long. Looked up from germline, CDR1 is MDHEN and CDR2 is SYDVKM. V was shortened by 2 bases and J by 3 bases, with 19 bases between the two germline ends. CDR3 nucleotides: TGTGCCAGCAGTTTACCCACAGGGTCTGGCCTTTACACTGAAGCTTTCTTT. It yields the protein CASSLPTGSGLYTEAFF.

V is TRBV11-2 and J is TRBJ2-1; 9 bases are shared with TRBD1. The junction had 12 bases not matched to a gene; V was cut back by 4 bases and J by 8 bases. The CDR3 runs to 16 residues. Germline values: CDR1 SGHAT, CDR2 FQNNGV. The CDR3 DNA reads as TGTGCCAGCAGCTGGTCCGGGACAGGGAATGAGTATGAGCAGTTCTTC. Translating gives CASSWSGTGNEYEQFF.

The DNA for the CDR3 is TGTGCCACCAGGAGGACAGGGGAGGAGACCCAGTACTTC. It translates to CATRRTGEETQYF. The V and J genes are TRBV24-1 and TRBJ2-5; the match to TRBD1 covers 9 bases. The CDR3 extends over 13 amino acids. CDR1 and CDR2 from the germline V gene are KGHDR and SFDVKD. The J segment lost 5 bases and the V segment lost 7 bases, leaving 4 bases of the junction unmatched.

This clone has more than one count but fewer than ten. The rearrangement links TRBV20-1 to TRBJ2-6; TRBD2 matches at 9 bases. V lost 3 bases, J lost 4 bases, and 4 bases stayed unmatched. This CDR3 region has 15 residues. CDR1 and CDR2 (germline): DFQATT, SNEGSKA (reference sequence). CDR3 amino acids: CSASGGGAGANVLTF. For the CDR3, the DNA is TGCAGTGCTAGTGGCGGGGGGGCCGGGGCCAACGTCCTGACTTTC.

The chain uses TRBV19 and TRBJ2-4, with a weak D call TRBD2 (6 bases). This CDR3 is 14 amino acids long. Trimming removed 5 bases at V and 2 bases at J, with 10 bases between. Germline lookup yields CDR1 LNHDA and CDR2 SQIVND (reference sequence). The CDR3 spells CASSSTSTKNIQYF. The CDR3 bases are TGTGCCAGTAGTTCCACTAGCACCAAAAACATTCAGTACTTC.

V gene TRBV16 combines with J gene TRBJ2-5, with D maybe TRBD1 (6 bases). V was clipped by 1 base and J by 5 bases, with 14 bases between them. The CDR3 is made up of 15 amino acids. Germline lookup yields CDR1 KGHSY and CDR2 FQNENV. CDR3 DNA: TGTGCCAGCAGCCAATTTTACAGGGACGGGGAGACCCAGTACTTC. Its protein is CASSQFYRDGETQYF. The variable domain in full, completed from reference TRBV16 and TRBJ2-5, reads GEEVAQTPKHLVRGEGQKAKLYCAPIKGHSYVFWYQQVLKNEFKFLISFQNENVFDETGMPKERFSAKCLPNSPCSLEIQATKLEDSAVYFCASSQFYRDGETQYFGPGTRLLVL.

The chain combines TRBV28 with TRBJ1-1; 8 bases align to TRBD1. Per germline, CDR1 MDHEN and CDR2 SYDVKM. CDR3 length: 15 residues. The V gene end was trimmed by 8 bases and the J gene end by 3 bases; junction bases not matched to a gene: 11. CDR3 coding DNA: TGTGCCAGCCCTTCTTCCGGGACAGGTGACACTGAAGCTTTCTTT. This encodes CASPSSGTGDTEAFF.

Here the CDR3 DNA reads TGTGCCAGCAGTGAAGCTGGGACAGGGTCTCAGTCCTATAATTCACCCCTCCACTTT. Residues: CASSEAGTGSQSYNSPLHF. V is TRBV6-1 and J is TRBJ1-6; 9 bases map to TRBD1. CDR3 length equals 19 residues. V lost 0 bases and J lost 1; bases outside the gene matches: 7. The germline gives CDR1 MNHNS, CDR2 SASEGT.

The V call is TRBV29-1, the J call TRBJ2-1; D perhaps matches TRBD1 (7 bases). Germline V gene lookup returns CDR1 SQVTM and CDR2 ANQGSEA. Trimming shortened V by 7 bases and J by 5 bases, and 12 bases separated the two germline ends. The CDR3 sequence is 12 residues long. The DNA for the CDR3 is TGCAGCGCCGCGGGACAGAACAATGAGCAGTTCTTC. It is translated as CSAAGQNNEQFF.

In the case of this clone: In the same sample, other DNA sequences code for this CDR3. The gene calls are TRBV18 and TRBJ2-1; TRBD2 is a possible D gene (6 bases). The CDR3 contains 14 residues. Germline values: CDR1 KGHSH, CDR2 LQKENI. Trimming took 6 bases from V and 2 from J, leaving 11 bases between them. The DNA of the CDR3 is TGTGCCAGCTCGCCGGGAGCACCCTACAATGAGCAGTTCTTC. It encodes CASSPGAPYNEQFF.

The J gene is TRBJ2-7, the V gene TRBV19, with 11 bases fitting TRBD2. CDR3 length: 14 amino acids. From germline, CDR1 is LNHDA and CDR2 SQIVND (reference sequence). Germline trimming cut 7 bases from V and 3 bases from J; bases unmatched to any gene: 5. In DNA, the CDR3 is TGTGCCAGTACCCCGACTAGCGGGAACTACGAGCAGTACTTC. It is translated as CASTPTSGNYEQYF.

This clone was observed a single time. This chain uses TRBV11-2 with TRBJ2-5; 8 bases map to TRBD1. Looked up from germline, CDR1 is SGHAT and CDR2 is FQNNGV. After removal of 5 bases from V and 4 bases from J, the junction contained 6 bases not matched to a gene. This CDR3 comprises 14 residues. CDR3 residues: CASSPLGQGETQYF. In nucleotides, the CDR3 is TGTGCCAGCAGCCCCTTAGGACAGGGAGAGACCCAGTACTTC. The complete variable domain, with remaining parts taken from reference TRBV11-2 and TRBJ2-5, reads EAGVAQSPRYKIIEKRQSVAFWCNPISGHATLYWYQQILGQGPKLLIQFQNNGVVDDSQLPKDRFSAERLKGVDSTLKIQPAKLEDSAVYLCASSPLGQGETQYFGPGTRLLVL.

On this clone: Other nucleotide sequences in the sample specify the same CDR3. The rearrangement links TRBV6-5 to TRBJ2-7; 7 positions agree with TRBD1. This CDR3 is built from 13 residues. V shed 2 bases and J 2 bases; nucleotides not matched to a gene: 0. In germline, CDR1 is MNHEY, CDR2 SVGAGI. The CDR3 is CASSYDRAYEQYF. DNA for the CDR3: TGTGCCAGCAGTTACGACAGGGCCTACGAGCAGTACTTC.

The rearrangement uses TRBV9 and TRBJ2-7, with D perhaps TRBD2 (5 bases). Germline-derived CDR1 and CDR2 are SGDLS and YYNGEE. V was trimmed by 4 bases and J by 0 bases, leaving 11 bases between them. This CDR3 region has 14 residues. CDR3 region: CASSPGLTSYEQYF. For the CDR3, the DNA is TGTGCCAGCAGCCCCGGACTGACCTCCTACGAGCAGTACTTC.

The DNA for the CDR3 is TGTGCCAGCAGCCAAGAACCGGGAGGCTACACCTTC. Its protein product is CASSQEPGGYTF. This rearrangement joins TRBV3-1 (or the pseudogene TRBV3-2) to TRBJ1-2; D gene unclear. Trimming took 0 bases from V and 8 from J, leaving 7 bases between them. The CDR3 has 12 amino acids. Germline V gene data show CDR1 as LGHDT and CDR2 as YNNKEL (reference sequence).